What follows are 25 T cell receptor beta chains derived from one specimen sequenced in a study of T cell repertoires in cytomegalovirus infection. TCRdb analysed the reads with MiXCR anew, one entry per CDR3 protein. The sample has fewer than 200,000 distinct CDR3 sequences; roughly a fifth are singletons. The sequenced material came from PBMCs. These receptors were obtained from a human donor in good health (CMV status not recorded). Some clones in this sample may be carry-over from other donors' samples.

This clonotype was counted a few times. The V gene is TRBV5-6, the J gene TRBJ2-2; D is possibly TRBD2 (7 bases). Trimming cost V 7 bases and J 7 bases, with 17 bases left between them. The CDR3 has 14 amino acids. The germline CDR1 and CDR2 sequences are SGHDT and YYEEEE. The DNA for the CDR3 is TGTGCCAGCCGGGGGGCAGGTCTTAGCGGGGAGCTGTTTTTT. Amino acid sequence: CASRGAGLSGELFF.

The J gene is TRBJ2-7, the V gene TRBV5-5; a possible D gene is TRBD2 (6 bases). Germline V gene lookup returns CDR1 SGHKS and CDR2 YYEKEE (reference sequence). The V end lost 4 bases, the J end lost 3 bases, and 14 bases lay between the germline ends. The CDR3 length is 14 residues. CDR3 loop: CASSPGTLFYEQYF. The CDR3 DNA is TGTGCCAGCAGCCCTGGGACTTTATTCTACGAGCAGTACTTC.

This clonotype was seen a handful of times. The CDR3 reads CASSETWGGQETQYF. As DNA, the CDR3 is TGTGCCAGCAGTGAAACGTGGGGGGGACAAGAGACCCAGTACTTC. This chain connects TRBV6-1 to TRBJ2-5; 7 bases match TRBD2. CDR1 and CDR2 from the germline V gene are MNHNS and SASEGT. V gave up 2 bases and J gave up 2 bases; unmatched junction bases: 5. CDR3 length: 15 amino acids.

In its sample, this clonotype was seen a few times. This chain uses TRBV6-2 or TRBV6-3 with TRBJ2-1; 11 bases align to TRBD2. V shed 5 bases, J shed 3 bases, and the junction held 6 bases outside the gene matches. CDR1 and CDR2 (germline): MNHEY, SVGEGT. The CDR3 has 16 residues. Here the CDR3 DNA reads TGTGCCAGCAGTGCCCCGGGACTAGCGGTCTACAATGAGCAGTTCTTC. Translation: CASSAPGLAVYNEQFF.

The chain has TRBV7-9 and TRBJ2-5, with 8 nucleotides matching TRBD2. V lost 5 bases, J lost 1 base, and 6 bases stayed unmatched. CDR3 length equals 15 residues. The germline CDR1 and CDR2 sequences are SEHNR and FQNEAQ (reference sequence). For the CDR3, the DNA is TGTGCCAGCAGCCAACTTAGCGGGACCCAAGAGACCCAGTACTTC. This codes for CASSQLSGTQETQYF.

This clonotype was observed many times. The CDR3 here is CATSRDRSSYEQYF. The CDR3 bases are TGTGCCACCAGCAGGGACAGGTCATCCTACGAGCAGTACTTC. The genes are TRBV15 and TRBJ2-7; 7 positions match TRBD1. This CDR3 has 14 residues. Looked up from germline, CDR1 is LNHNV and CDR2 is YYDKDF (reference sequence). V lost 3 bases to trimming and J lost 1 base; unmatched junction nucleotides: 3.

The chain uses TRBV7-2 and TRBJ2-1; 10 nucleotides match TRBD1. Germline lookup yields CDR1 SGHTA and CDR2 FQGNSA. Trimming took 1 base from V and 4 from J; bases not matched to a gene: 4. The CDR3 loop spans 16 amino acids. CDR3 nucleotide sequence: TGTGCCAGCAGCTTAGAAGGGACAGGGGTATACAATGAGCAGTTCTTC. This translates into CASSLEGTGVYNEQFF.

There are a few counts of this clonotype. The chain couples TRBV14 to TRBJ2-1, with 11 positions matching TRBD1. The CDR3 spans 14 residues. The ends lost 4 bases at V and 7 bases at J; junction bases unmatched: 3. Per germline, CDR1 SGHDN and CDR2 FVKESK. The CDR3 spells CASSRDRGMNEQFF. The CDR3 DNA reads TGTGCCAGCAGCCGGGACAGGGGGATGAATGAGCAGTTCTTC.

As to this clonotype: Sequence at one end of the junction differs from germline and may be a read error. The rearrangement uses TRBV7-3 and TRBJ2-7; possibly TRBD2 for D (6 bases). Germline V lookup: CDR1 SGHTA, CDR2 FQGTGA. CDR3 length: 12 residues. The CDR3 here is CASSFTLREPYF. The CDR3, as DNA: TGTGCCAGCAGCTTTACCCTCCGGGAGCCGTACTTC. The whole variable domain, filled in from reference TRBV7-3 and TRBJ2-7, reads GAGVSQTPSNKVTEKGKYVELRCDPISGHTALYWYRQSLGQGPEFLIYFQGTGAADDSGLPNDRFFAVRPEGSVSTLKIQRTERGDSAVYLCASSFTLREPYFGPGTRLTVT.

This clonotype has at least ten counts. This chain links TRBV19 with TRBJ1-5; 12 nucleotides agree with TRBD1. With 7 bases clipped from V and 6 bases from J, the junction kept 10 bases outside the gene matches. CDR3 length: 16 amino acids. Germline V gene sequence: CDR1 LNHDA, CDR2 SQIVND (reference sequence). CDR3 in amino acids: CASINGGQGAGQPQHF. In nucleotides, the CDR3 is TGTGCCAGTATCAACGGGGGACAGGGGGCAGGTCAGCCCCAGCATTTT.

This clonotype was seen a handful of times. The chain employs TRBV10-3 and TRBJ2-7; a weak D match, TRBD1 (6 bases). Trimming pared 5 bases from V and 3 bases from J, leaving 11 bases between. CDR3 length: 13 residues. Germline V gives CDR1 ENHRY, CDR2 SYGVKD. DNA for the CDR3: TGTGCCATCAGTAGGACAGTCGACTACGAGCAGTACTTC. This translates into CAISRTVDYEQYF.

This chain joins TRBV6-2 or TRBV6-3 and TRBJ2-2, with D perhaps being TRBD1 or TRBD2 (5 bases each). Trimming took off 6 bases at V and 3 bases at J, with 14 bases between the two ends. This CDR3 spans 15 amino acids. Germline V gives CDR1 MNHEY, CDR2 SVGEGT. CDR3 protein: CASSLPPGHTGELFF. The CDR3 DNA reads TGTGCCAGCAGCCTCCCACCGGGACACACCGGGGAGCTGTTTTTT.

This clonotype has only a few counts. The V and J genes are TRBV4-1 and TRBJ2-7; 8 positions match TRBD2. The germline CDR1 and CDR2 sequences are MGHRA and YSYEKL. J gave up 0 bases and V 3 bases, and 4 bases lay outside the gene matches. The CDR3 is 15 residues long. CDR3 region: CASSQRGVASYEQYF. In DNA form, the CDR3 reads TGCGCCAGCAGCCAGCGGGGGGTTGCCTCCTACGAGCAGTACTTC.

This clonotype was counted many times. The chain employs TRBV6-1 and TRBJ2-5, with TRBD2 matching 7 bases. The V gene end was trimmed by 6 bases and the J gene end by 4 bases; junction bases not matched to a gene: 11. In germline, CDR1 is MNHNS, CDR2 SASEGT. The CDR3 loop spans 15 amino acids. The CDR3 sequence is CASSPFREELETQYF. The CDR3 DNA follows: TGTGCCAGCAGCCCCTTTCGGGAGGAACTAGAGACCCAGTACTTC.

The sample holds many counts of this clonotype. The chain joins TRBV6-5 to TRBJ1-1, with 8 bases identical to TRBD1. Germline V lookup: CDR1 MNHEY, CDR2 SVGAGI. The CDR3 has 14 amino acids. Unmatched junction bases numbered 9, after V lost 7 bases and J lost 5 bases. CDR3 loop: CASTVGQGRTEAFF. CDR3 nucleotides: TGTGCCAGCACCGTAGGACAGGGAAGGACTGAAGCTTTCTTT.

This sequence joins TRBV7-8 and TRBJ2-1, with D unclear. Trimming stripped 6 bases from V and 5 bases from J, with 23 bases between. This CDR3 spans 17 amino acids. From germline, CDR1 is SGHVS and CDR2 FQNEAQ. CDR3 amino acids: CASSSRARVTANNEQFF. CDR3 DNA: TGTGCCAGCAGTTCGCGAGCACGTGTCACTGCAAACAATGAGCAGTTCTTC.

This clonotype is a singleton in its sample. A read error may produce the germline difference seen at one junction end. The chain uses TRBV4-3 and TRBJ1-2; D is uncertain. This CDR3 spans 13 amino acids. The germline V gene has CDR1 LGHNA and CDR2 YSLEER. CDR3 in amino acids: CTSSQVSGRGYTF. CDR3 in DNA: TGCACCAGCAGCCAAGTATCTGGGCGAGGCTACACCTTC.

In regard to this clonotype: The junction and the germline gene differ at one end; a read error may be behind it. The chain has TRBV7-6 and TRBJ2-7; D possibly corresponds to TRBD2 (5 bases). Germline V lookup: CDR1 SGHVS, CDR2 FNYEAQ. CDR3 size: 13 residues. The CDR3 loop reads CASSPDRGTEQYF. The DNA for the CDR3 is TGTGCTAGCAGTCCCGACCGGGGTACCGAGCAGTACTTC.

This sequence joins TRBV6-2 or TRBV6-3 and TRBJ2-7; no reliable D call. V was trimmed by 4 bases and J by 0 bases, leaving 10 bases between them. The CDR3 totals 14 residues. Germline V lookup: CDR1 MNHEY, CDR2 SVGEGT. The CDR3 DNA is TGTGCCAGCAGTTTGATACCGATCTCCTACGAGCAGTACTTC. It codes for CASSLIPISYEQYF.

This clonotype was seen only a few times. The chain employs TRBV7-2 and TRBJ2-3; tentative D call: TRBD2 (5 bases). Trimming took off 0 bases at V and 6 bases at J, with 10 bases between the two ends. The CDR3 loop spans 14 amino acids. Germline CDR1 is SGHTA and CDR2 is FQGNSA. The CDR3 nucleotides read TGTGCCAGCAGCTTAGCGCGGCGGGCGGATACGCAGTATTTT. Protein sequence: CASSLARRADTQYF.

This clonotype was counted between two and nine times. The V and J genes are TRBV6-5 and TRBJ2-2; 8 bases are a match to TRBD2. This CDR3 contains 15 residues. Germline V gives CDR1 MNHEY, CDR2 SVGAGI. The trim removed 2 bases at V and 6 bases at J, leaving 5 bases unmatched. CDR3 nucleotides: TGTGCCAGCAGTTACGGTCTAGCGGGCCCCGGGGAGCTGTTTTTT. This translates into CASSYGLAGPGELFF.

This clonotype was seen a handful of times. The chain joins TRBV6-1 to TRBJ2-7, with a weak D call TRBD2 (6 bases). V shed 6 bases and J shed 4 bases, with 19 bases lying between them. The CDR3 has 15 amino acids. CDR1 is MNHNS and CDR2 is SASEGT in the germline V gene. As DNA, the CDR3 is TGTGCCAGCAGGGACCCTGATGGTAGCGGATACGAGCAGTACTTC. Translated, it gives CASRDPDGSGYEQYF.

The chain links TRBV7-3 to TRBJ1-2, with a possible D match to TRBD1 (6 bases). The germline V gene encodes CDR1 SGHTA and CDR2 FQGTGA. This CDR3 is 15 amino acids long. V was pared by 4 bases and J by 0 bases, with 12 bases between. DNA for the CDR3: TGTGCCAGCAGCTGGGGGGCAGGGACTAACTATGGCTACACCTTC. Protein: CASSWGAGTNYGYTF.

This clonotype was detected many times. This rearrangement joins TRBV12-3 or TRBV12-4 to TRBJ1-5; 7 positions match TRBD1. This CDR3 contains 17 residues. V shed 5 bases, J shed 4 bases, and the junction held 14 bases outside the gene matches. For the CDR3, the DNA is TGTGCCAGCAGTACGAACCCAGGGACAGACAGAAATCAGCCCCAGCATTTT. Translation: CASSTNPGTDRNQPQHF.

The chain carries TRBV28 and TRBJ2-5; TRBD2 agrees at 10 bases. Germline CDR1 MDHEN, CDR2 SYDVKM. J lost 6 bases, V lost 7 bases, and 11 bases had no gene match. This CDR3 is 15 amino acids long. Here the CDR3 DNA reads TGTGCCAGCACCCCTGCCACTAGCGGGATAAAGACCCAGTACTTC. Translated, it gives CASTPATSGIKTQYF.